This TCR beta chain was obtained from a study of T cell responses to AZD1222 COVID-19 vaccine. General study points: Two AZD1222 doses significantly raised spike-specific TCR breadth and depth over controls. Repertoires were obtained solely post-peak T cell response. Donors skewed white British and female; clonal diversity was possibly underestimated. Spike-wide coverage was observed for vaccine-associated CD4 TCRs, with dominant responses at 160-218 and 743-854.

To note about this clone: Its antigen is unknown.

Germline trimming cut 4 bases from V and 1 base from J; bases unmatched to any gene: 5. This CDR3 comprises 15 residues. CDR1 SGHVS and CDR2 FQNEAQ come from the germline V gene. Only in-frame clones appear in the TCRdb table, and some are missing; sequencing was by immunoSEQ multiplex PCR. Of about 160,000 clones in the sample, 91% are singletons; the top ten hold 1.5% to 2%. This sequence originates from an adult in good health. The chain couples TRBV7-8 to TRBJ2-7; 9 bases match TRBD1. Sequenced here: peripheral blood, sampled on day 0 of AZD1222 vaccination. The CDR3 sequence is CASSSRGQGSYEQYF. CDR3 DNA sequence: TGTGCCAGCAGCTCCCGAGGACAGGGGTCCTACGAGCAGTACTTC.